Sequencing of this TCR beta chain was carried out in a study of human T cells and chemical hapten exposure. Regarding the study as a whole: No shift was seen in TCRs above 1 in 1000 frequency with DPC sensitization.

Individual cDNA molecules (in the library) carried attached unique molecular identifiers. Original analysis: Approximately 99,000 TCRs per sample was the median, with a range of roughly 23,224 to 750,000. TCRdb re-analysed the 5' RACE reads in MiXCR, keeping a single row per CDR3 protein. The V and J calls were determined by TCRdb, not by the authors. The sample includes about 80,000 distinct CDR3 sequences, approximately 15% of them seen just once. CDR1 and CDR2 from the germline V gene are SGHTA and FQGNSA. There are 14 residues in the CDR3. J lost 5 bases, V lost 5 bases, and 4 bases had no gene match. This clonotype was seen a handful of times. The target antigen is unknown. Before extraction, the whole blood was not fractionated, and total RNA was taken from it.

The TCR originated in a female donor in good health. The chain couples TRBV7-2 to TRBJ2-2; 8 bases fit TRBD1. The CDR3: CASSRQGWTGELFF. The CDR3 DNA reads as TGTGCCAGCAGCCGACAGGGGTGGACCGGGGAGCTGTTTTTT.